This is a list of T cell receptor beta chains from one sample in a study of STAT5B mutations in CD4+ large granular lymphocyte leukemia. The method was immunoSEQ multiplex PCR; TCRdb's version includes in-frame clones alone and lacks a portion of them. Of tens of thousands of clones detected, 72% appear once; the ten largest clones hold roughly 2%. Sequencing was done on a sample of CD4+ T cells from blood buffy coats. Receptors were obtained from a human donor in good health. Both conserved end residues are part of each CDR3. The order of the fields is V gene, J gene, clone size, D gene, CDR3 protein, CDR3 DNA. The D gene is left open where the match is weak. Clone size is shown for a subset of rows, as once, few, many or a class of expanded clone.

v_call: TRBV7-2
j_call: TRBJ2-3
clone_size: -
d_call: -
cdr3_aa: CASSQGGRTDTQYF
cdr3_nt: TGTGCCAGCAGCCAGGGTGGGAGAACAGATACGCAGTATTTT

v_call: TRBV5-6
j_call: TRBJ2-1
clone_size: once
d_call: TRBD2
cdr3_aa: CASSLTSGGYNEQFF
cdr3_nt: TGTGCCAGCAGCCTAACTAGCGGGGGGTACAATGAGCAGTTCTTC

v_call: TRBV19
j_call: TRBJ1-1
clone_size: -
d_call: TRBD1
cdr3_aa: CASWIRGAMNTEAFF
cdr3_nt: TGTGCCAGTTGGATCAGGGGGGCCATGAACACTGAAGCTTTCTTT

v_call: TRBV5-4
j_call: TRBJ1-6
clone_size: -
d_call: -
cdr3_aa: CASSLALGGRDSPLHF
cdr3_nt: TGTGCCAGCAGCTTGGCCCTGGGGGGGAGGGATTCACCCCTCCACTTT

v_call: TRBV4-2
j_call: TRBJ2-7
clone_size: -
d_call: -
cdr3_aa: CASSQDLSPSYEQYF
cdr3_nt: TGTGCCAGCAGCCAAGATCTGAGCCCCTCCTACGAGCAGTACTTC

v_call: TRBV5-1
j_call: TRBJ2-1
clone_size: -
d_call: TRBD1
cdr3_aa: CASSAGTGGSYNEQFF
cdr3_nt: TGCGCCAGCAGCGCCGGGACAGGGGGGTCCTACAATGAGCAGTTCTTC

v_call: TRBV7-8
j_call: TRBJ2-7
clone_size: -
d_call: -
cdr3_aa: CASRGRGAGEQYF
cdr3_nt: TGTGCCAGCAGGGGGAGGGGGGCCGGCGAGCAGTACTTC

v_call: TRBV27
j_call: TRBJ1-6
clone_size: -
d_call: TRBD1
cdr3_aa: CASRLDRALNSPLHF
cdr3_nt: TGTGCCAGCAGGTTAGACAGGGCCCTTAATTCACCCCTCCACTTT

v_call: TRBV23-1
j_call: TRBJ1-2
clone_size: -
d_call: -
cdr3_aa: CASSQFGRENYGYTF
cdr3_nt: TGCGCCAGCAGTCAATTTGGCAGGGAAAACTATGGCTACACCTTC

v_call: TRBV5-6
j_call: TRBJ2-5
clone_size: -
d_call: -
cdr3_aa: CASSLLGRTPLTQYF
cdr3_nt: TGTGCCAGCAGCCTCCTTGGGAGGACCCCGTTAACCCAGTACTTC

v_call: TRBV5-1
j_call: TRBJ1-2
clone_size: -
d_call: -
cdr3_aa: CASRLTDSSYGYTF
cdr3_nt: TGCGCCAGCAGACTCACGGACAGCAGTTATGGCTACACCTTC

v_call: TRBV7-2
j_call: TRBJ2-7
clone_size: once
d_call: TRBD1
cdr3_aa: CASSLGDSRHEQYF
cdr3_nt: TGTGCCAGCAGCTTGGGGGACAGCCGGCACGAGCAGTACTTC

v_call: TRBV14
j_call: TRBJ2-1
clone_size: -
d_call: -
cdr3_aa: CASSQGLVGQEQFF
cdr3_nt: TGTGCCAGCAGCCAAGGTCTTGTTGGACAGGAGCAGTTCTTC

v_call: TRBV5-4
j_call: TRBJ1-2
clone_size: -
d_call: -
cdr3_aa: CASSLPPPSDRSYGYTF
cdr3_nt: TGTGCCAGCAGCCTGCCCCCGCCCTCGGACAGATCCTATGGCTACACCTTC

v_call: TRBV6-1
j_call: TRBJ2-1
clone_size: -
d_call: TRBD2
cdr3_aa: CASRLAGGINEQFF
cdr3_nt: TGTGCCAGCCGACTAGCGGGGGGGATTAATGAGCAGTTCTTC

v_call: TRBV19
j_call: TRBJ1-2
clone_size: -
d_call: -
cdr3_aa: CASSIQEQGGYTF
cdr3_nt: TGTGCCAGTAGTATCCAAGAGCAGGGAGGCTACACCTTC

v_call: TRBV30
j_call: TRBJ1-5
clone_size: -
d_call: -
cdr3_aa: CAWSPNPNQPQHF
cdr3_nt: TGTGCCTGGAGTCCCAACCCTAATCAGCCCCAGCATTTT

v_call: TRBV9
j_call: TRBJ1-1
clone_size: -
d_call: -
cdr3_aa: CASSVEMVGVNTEAFF
cdr3_nt: TGTGCCAGCAGCGTAGAAATGGTAGGGGTGAACACTGAAGCTTTCTTT

v_call: TRBV5-4
j_call: TRBJ1-2
clone_size: -
d_call: -
cdr3_aa: CASSFNYGYTF
cdr3_nt: TGTGCCAGCAGCTTCAACTATGGCTACACCTTC

v_call: TRBV29-1
j_call: TRBJ1-5
clone_size: few
d_call: -
cdr3_aa: CSVEDRQPQHF
cdr3_nt: TGCAGCGTTGAAGATCGTCAGCCCCAGCATTTT

v_call: TRBV19
j_call: TRBJ2-2
clone_size: -
d_call: -
cdr3_aa: CASSSGQNTGELFF
cdr3_nt: TGTGCCAGTAGTTCGGGACAGAACACCGGGGAGCTGTTTTTT

v_call: TRBV27
j_call: TRBJ1-2
clone_size: -
d_call: -
cdr3_aa: CASPRVYGYTF
cdr3_nt: TGTGCCAGTCCCAGGGTATATGGCTACACCTTC

v_call: TRBV19
j_call: TRBJ2-1
clone_size: -
d_call: TRBD2
cdr3_aa: CASSKSGGFYNEQFF
cdr3_nt: TGTGCCAGTAGTAAAAGCGGGGGGTTCTACAATGAGCAGTTCTTC

v_call: TRBV4-3
j_call: TRBJ1-2
clone_size: -
d_call: -
cdr3_aa: CASSHVRTFGGHGYTF
cdr3_nt: TGCGCCAGCAGCCATGTCCGTACTTTTGGAGGACATGGCTACACCTTC

v_call: TRBV18
j_call: TRBJ2-1
clone_size: -
d_call: -
cdr3_aa: CASSLRGAGGNEQFF
cdr3_nt: TGTGCCAGCTCACTAAGGGGGGCTGGAGGTAATGAGCAGTTCTTC

v_call: TRBV7-2
j_call: TRBJ2-3
clone_size: -
d_call: TRBD2
cdr3_aa: CASSLVSGGTDTQYF
cdr3_nt: TGTGCCAGCAGCTTAGTTTCGGGGGGAACAGATACGCAGTATTTT

v_call: TRBV5-1
j_call: TRBJ2-7
clone_size: -
d_call: TRBD1
cdr3_aa: CASSLGMTGAIYEQYF
cdr3_nt: TGCGCCAGCAGCTTGGGCATGACAGGGGCGATCTACGAGCAGTACTTC

v_call: TRBV4-3
j_call: TRBJ2-1
clone_size: -
d_call: TRBD2
cdr3_aa: CASSQGTSGYNEQFF
cdr3_nt: TGCGCCAGCAGCCAAGGGACTAGCGGGTACAATGAGCAGTTCTTC

v_call: TRBV14
j_call: TRBJ2-6
clone_size: -
d_call: TRBD1
cdr3_aa: CASSQLQGAAGANVLTF
cdr3_nt: TGTGCCAGCAGCCAACTACAGGGGGCGGCTGGGGCCAACGTCCTGACTTTC

v_call: TRBV7-2
j_call: TRBJ2-1
clone_size: -
d_call: -
cdr3_aa: CASSLHGVNYNEQFF
cdr3_nt: TGTGCCAGCAGCTTACATGGGGTAAACTACAATGAGCAGTTCTTC

v_call: TRBV27
j_call: TRBJ1-1
clone_size: -
d_call: -
cdr3_aa: CASSLVKDTEAFF
cdr3_nt: TGTGCCAGCAGTTTAGTGAAAGACACTGAAGCTTTCTTT

v_call: TRBV29-1
j_call: TRBJ2-3
clone_size: -
d_call: TRBD2
cdr3_aa: CSVTSGEIRSTDTQYF
cdr3_nt: TGCAGCGTAACTAGCGGGGAAATTCGGAGCACAGATACGCAGTATTTT

v_call: TRBV2
j_call: TRBJ2-1
clone_size: few
d_call: -
cdr3_aa: CACSGTGKNEQFF
cdr3_nt: TGTGCCTGTAGCGGGACAGGGAAGAATGAGCAGTTCTTC

v_call: TRBV15
j_call: TRBJ1-6
clone_size: once
d_call: TRBD1
cdr3_aa: CATSMTGRSASSPLHF
cdr3_nt: TGTGCCACCAGCATGACAGGGAGGTCTGCAAGTTCACCCCTCCACTTT

v_call: TRBV6-5
j_call: TRBJ2-5
clone_size: -
d_call: -
cdr3_aa: CASSYRDSRETQYF
cdr3_nt: TGTGCCAGCAGTTACAGGGATTCTCGGGAGACCCAGTACTTC

v_call: TRBV7-2
j_call: TRBJ1-1
clone_size: few
d_call: -
cdr3_aa: CASSLNRVLTEAFF
cdr3_nt: TGTGCCAGCAGCTTAAACAGGGTTTTGACTGAAGCTTTCTTT

v_call: TRBV9
j_call: TRBJ2-1
clone_size: -
d_call: TRBD2
cdr3_aa: CASSVERGAYNEQFF
cdr3_nt: TGTGCCAGCAGCGTCGAGCGGGGGGCCTACAATGAGCAGTTCTTC

v_call: TRBV6-6
j_call: TRBJ2-7
clone_size: -
d_call: -
cdr3_aa: CASSYSKFYEQYF
cdr3_nt: TGTGCCAGCAGTTACTCGAAATTCTACGAGCAGTACTTC

v_call: TRBV20-1
j_call: TRBJ1-1
clone_size: -
d_call: TRBD1
cdr3_aa: CSATGQVAFF
cdr3_nt: TGCAGTGCTACGGGACAGGTAGCTTTCTTT

v_call: TRBV6-1
j_call: TRBJ1-1
clone_size: -
d_call: TRBD1
cdr3_aa: CASSVDRELPNTEAFF
cdr3_nt: TGTGCCAGCAGTGTTGACAGGGAACTCCCGAACACTGAAGCTTTCTTT

v_call: TRBV4-1
j_call: TRBJ1-3
clone_size: -
d_call: -
cdr3_aa: CASSQHGGVGGNTIYF
cdr3_nt: TGCGCCAGCAGCCAACACGGGGGGGTCGGGGGAAACACCATATATTTT

v_call: TRBV7-6
j_call: TRBJ1-4
clone_size: -
d_call: TRBD1
cdr3_aa: CASSQTGVGWEKLFF
cdr3_nt: TGTGCCAGCAGTCAGACAGGGGTGGGTTGGGAAAAACTGTTTTTT

v_call: TRBV9
j_call: TRBJ1-3
clone_size: -
d_call: TRBD1
cdr3_aa: CASSVDPARGGNTIYF
cdr3_nt: TGTGCCAGCAGCGTAGACCCCGCCAGGGGGGGAAACACCATATATTTT

v_call: TRBV7-2
j_call: TRBJ2-5
clone_size: -
d_call: TRBD1
cdr3_aa: CASSEETGRGETQYF
cdr3_nt: TGTGCCAGCAGCGAAGAGACAGGGAGAGGAGAGACCCAGTACTTC

v_call: TRBV9
j_call: TRBJ1-1
clone_size: -
d_call: -
cdr3_aa: CASSVDPTNTEAFF
cdr3_nt: TGTGCCAGCAGCGTAGATCCAACGAACACTGAAGCTTTCTTT

v_call: TRBV2
j_call: TRBJ2-1
clone_size: -
d_call: -
cdr3_aa: CASIAGGYNEQFF
cdr3_nt: TGTGCCAGCATCGCTGGGGGATACAATGAGCAGTTCTTC

v_call: TRBV7-2
j_call: TRBJ2-7
clone_size: -
d_call: TRBD2
cdr3_aa: CASSLRLAGYEQYF
cdr3_nt: TGTGCCAGCAGCTTGCGACTAGCGGGATACGAGCAGTACTTC

v_call: TRBV2
j_call: TRBJ2-3
clone_size: -
d_call: TRBD2
cdr3_aa: CASSELGGFSDTQYF
cdr3_nt: TGTGCCAGCAGTGAACTCGGGGGGTTCTCAGATACGCAGTATTTT

v_call: TRBV5-1
j_call: TRBJ1-2
clone_size: -
d_call: -
cdr3_aa: CASSSSIDRHYGYTF
cdr3_nt: TGCGCCAGCAGCTCCTCTATAGACAGGCACTATGGCTACACCTTC

v_call: TRBV19
j_call: TRBJ2-4
clone_size: -
d_call: -
cdr3_aa: CASRRDGKNIQYF
cdr3_nt: TGTGCCAGTAGGAGGGACGGCAAAAACATTCAGTACTTC

v_call: TRBV9
j_call: TRBJ1-5
clone_size: -
d_call: -
cdr3_aa: CASSVGSDSSNQPQHF
cdr3_nt: TGTGCCAGCAGCGTAGGGTCGGACAGTAGCAATCAGCCCCAGCATTTT

v_call: TRBV28
j_call: TRBJ1-6
clone_size: -
d_call: -
cdr3_aa: CASGSGSSYNSPLHF
cdr3_nt: TGTGCCAGCGGGTCCGGGAGCTCCTATAATTCACCCCTCCACTTT

v_call: TRBV7-6
j_call: TRBJ1-3
clone_size: few
d_call: -
cdr3_aa: CASSLEFSGNTIYF
cdr3_nt: TGTGCCAGCAGCTTAGAGTTCTCTGGAAACACCATATATTTT

v_call: TRBV27
j_call: TRBJ2-7
clone_size: once
d_call: -
cdr3_aa: CASSYRRSSYEQYF
cdr3_nt: TGTGCCAGCAGTTATAGACGGTCCTCCTACGAGCAGTACTTC

v_call: TRBV19
j_call: TRBJ2-7
clone_size: -
d_call: TRBD1
cdr3_aa: CATSTGTGSSEQYF
cdr3_nt: TGTGCCACCAGTACCGGGACAGGCTCTTCTGAGCAGTACTTC

v_call: TRBV7-2
j_call: TRBJ1-5
clone_size: once
d_call: -
cdr3_aa: CASSLSNQPQHF
cdr3_nt: TGTGCCAGCAGCTTGAGCAATCAGCCCCAGCATTTT

v_call: TRBV7-6
j_call: TRBJ1-4
clone_size: few
d_call: TRBD1
cdr3_aa: CASSTDKGAKLFF
cdr3_nt: TGTGCCAGCAGCACCGACAAGGGGGCAAAACTGTTTTTT

v_call: TRBV5-6
j_call: TRBJ1-6
clone_size: -
d_call: -
cdr3_aa: CASSFDRNSPLHF
cdr3_nt: TGTGCCAGCAGCTTTGATCGGAATTCACCCCTCCACTTT